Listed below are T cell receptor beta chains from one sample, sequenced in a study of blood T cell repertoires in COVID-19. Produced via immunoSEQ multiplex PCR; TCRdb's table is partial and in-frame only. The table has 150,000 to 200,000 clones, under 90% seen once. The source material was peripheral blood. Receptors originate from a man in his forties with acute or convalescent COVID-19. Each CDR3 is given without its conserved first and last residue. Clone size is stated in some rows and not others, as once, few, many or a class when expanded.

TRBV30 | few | AWREPGPRTEAF
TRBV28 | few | ASSLSGATRFNEQF
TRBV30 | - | AWTGTGQGGYT
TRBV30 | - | AWSPSGDYGYT
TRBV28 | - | ASSLGGGSNQPQH
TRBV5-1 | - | ASSSGSLDRGNEKLF
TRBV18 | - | ASSPQSMNTEAF
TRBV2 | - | ASRTGGGGNQETQY
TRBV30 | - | AWSVETGNQPQH
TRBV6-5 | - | ASSYSGRGLEAF
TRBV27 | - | ASSPFARGAYSPLH
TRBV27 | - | ASSLSLGAGQETQY
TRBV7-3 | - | ASSLSAGEMETQY
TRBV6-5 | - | ASSYSRGGEQY
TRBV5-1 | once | ASSSLSGLAAYEQY
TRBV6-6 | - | ASSYGPSGGAGELF
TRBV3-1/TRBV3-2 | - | ATYSGSTYNEQF
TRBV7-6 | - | ASSSGQGAVNSPLH